The 14 T cell receptor beta chains listed next were all sequenced from one sample in a study of CD8 T cells in ankylosing spondylitis (dated by TCRdb to about 2017). To prepare the library, 5' RACE was applied. Sequencer: Illumina HiSeq 2500. In-frame beta chains were kept once TCRdb had trimmed the public reads at Q25 with fastp and called clones with MiXCR. Each CDR3 protein appears once, grouped with its most common genes and DNA. The sample table lists about 190,000 distinct CDR3 sequences, around 13% of them with a count of one. The top ten clones comprise 9.5% to 12% of the sample. The sequenced material came from blood, either unsorted or a sorted T cell fraction (not recorded which). The receptors shown here come from a female donor with ankylosing spondylitis or in good health (not recorded which).

This clonotype was detected a few times. This chain joins TRBV18 and TRBJ2-2, with D uncertain. The CDR3 is 14 amino acids. Trimming left V 2 bases short and J 4 bases short, with 8 bases between. Germline lookup yields CDR1 KGHSH and CDR2 LQKENI. CDR3 in DNA: TGTGCCAGCTCACCAATTCCAGGCACCGGGGAGCTGTTTTTT. Protein sequence: CASSPIPGTGELFF. The full variable domain, completed using reference TRBV18 and TRBJ2-2, is NAGVMQNPRHLVRRRGQEARLRCSPMKGHSHVYWYRQLPEEGLKFMVYLQKENIIDESGMPKERFSAEFPKEGPSILRIQQVVRGDSAAYFCASSPIPGTGELFFGEGSRLTVL.

This clonotype was observed at least ten times. The V call is TRBV12-3 or TRBV12-4, the J call TRBJ1-1, with TRBD1 as a possible D gene (6 bases). CDR3 length: 14 amino acids. V lost 7 bases, J lost 2 bases, and 14 bases lay in between. DNA for the CDR3: TGTGCCAGCAATAAACAGGGACCAAACACTGAAGCTTTCTTT. Protein: CASNKQGPNTEAFF.

Only a few counts were recorded for this clonotype. The rearrangement links TRBV20-1 to TRBJ1-1; 7 bases map to TRBD1. Germline CDR1 is DFQATT and CDR2 is SNEGSKA (reference sequence). The CDR3 loop spans 15 amino acids. Unmatched junction bases numbered 12, after V lost 3 bases and J lost 5 bases. For the CDR3, the DNA is TGCAGTGCTAGGCATGAGAGCAGGGGGAGAACTGAAGCTTTCTTT. Its protein product is CSARHESRGRTEAFF.

This clonotype was seen at least ten times. The chain couples TRBV20-1 to TRBJ1-4; the match to TRBD1 covers 8 bases. The CDR3 has 14 residues. Germline CDR1 and CDR2: DFQATT and SNEGSKA (reference sequence). Losses at the gene ends were 0 bases for V and 7 bases for J; bases not matched to a gene: 4. The CDR3 nucleotides are TGCAGTGCTAGAGATACGACAGGGGTTGAAAAACTGTTTTTT. Protein sequence: CSARDTTGVEKLFF.

In this sample, this clonotype turned up a few times. V usage is TRBV20-1 and J usage is TRBJ1-5; D gene uncertain. The CDR3 loop spans 14 amino acids. The germline V and J ends were trimmed by 6 bases and 3 bases, with 15 bases remaining between them. Germline assignment: CDR1 DFQATT and CDR2 SNEGSKA (reference sequence). The DNA for the CDR3 is TGCAGTGCCCGCAACGTGAGGGTCAATCAGCCCCAGCATTTT. Translation gives CSARNVRVNQPQHF.

At least ten counts were recorded for this clonotype. The J gene is TRBJ2-1, the V gene TRBV4-3; the D gene is possibly TRBD2 (6 bases). Germline-derived CDR1 and CDR2 are LGHNA and YSLEER. CDR3 length equals 16 residues. V lost 0 bases, J lost 5 bases, and 14 bases lay in between. This CDR3 is CASSQDILARDNEQFF. Written as DNA, the CDR3 is TGCGCCAGCAGCCAAGATATCCTAGCGAGGGACAATGAGCAGTTCTTC.

Turning to this clonotype: This may be a read error, as it is one base from a much larger clone. This rearrangement joins TRBV4-1 to TRBJ2-7, with 9 bases lining up with TRBD2. After removal of 2 bases from V and 6 bases from J, the junction contained 8 bases not matched to a gene. Germline assignment: CDR1 MGHRA and CDR2 YSYEKL. CDR3 length: 15 residues. CDR3 nucleotides: TGCGCCAGCAGCCAAAATAGCGGGAGTAGCGCCGAGCAGTACTTC. Its translation is CASSQNSGSSAEQYF.

This clonotype was seen a few times. This chain joins TRBV7-9 and TRBJ1-6; no reliable D call. V dropped 1 base and J dropped 7 bases, with 2 bases sitting between them. Germline V gene sequence: CDR1 SEHNR, CDR2 FQNEAQ (reference sequence). The CDR3 is 12 residues long. The DNA of the CDR3 is TGTGCCAGCAGCTTAGTCAATTCACCCCTCCACTTT. It specifies CASSLVNSPLHF.

This clonotype was counted at least ten times. The chain combines TRBV13 with TRBJ2-5; 8 nucleotides agree with TRBD2. The CDR3 covers 16 residues. Germline assignment: CDR1 PRHDT and CDR2 FYEKMQ (reference sequence). Trimming cost V 5 bases and J 1 base; bases outside gene matches: 9. The CDR3 reads CASSTGLAESQETQYF. DNA of the CDR3: TGTGCCAGCAGCACCGGACTAGCTGAATCCCAAGAGACCCAGTACTTC.

Many counts were recorded for this clonotype. The chain recombines TRBV6-2 or TRBV6-3 with TRBJ2-1, with TRBD2 matching over 9 bases. The CDR3 is made up of 15 amino acids. The J segment lost 8 bases and the V segment lost 2 bases, leaving 7 bases of the junction unmatched. Germline V lookup: CDR1 MNHEY, CDR2 SVGEGT. The CDR3 bases are TGTGCCAGCAGTTACAGGCGGGAGGGCCGGTATGAGCAGTTCTTC. Translation: CASSYRREGRYEQFF.

This clonotype has ten or more counts. CDR3 sequence: CSVSQGTYEQYF. The CDR3 region has the DNA TGCAGCGTGTCACAGGGCACCTACGAGCAGTACTTC. The chain is built from TRBV29-1 and TRBJ2-7; possible D gene TRBD1, 6 bases. CDR3 length: 12 residues. Germline V lookup: CDR1 SQVTM, CDR2 ANQGSEA. The V gene lost 6 bases and the J gene lost 2 bases, with 11 bases spanning the gap.

There are many counts of this clonotype. The chain recombines TRBV20-1 with TRBJ2-2, with D tentatively TRBD1 (6 bases). Germline V lookup: CDR1 DFQATT, CDR2 SNEGSKA (reference sequence). CDR3 length: 15 amino acids. Trimming removed 6 bases from V and 7 bases from J, with 21 bases in between. The CDR3 sequence is CSAKTGTTRDGELFF. The CDR3 DNA reads as TGCAGTGCCAAAACAGGGACAACCCGCGACGGGGAGCTGTTTTTT.

This clonotype has more than one count but fewer than ten. The chain is built from TRBV5-1 and TRBJ1-2; TRBD1 matches at 7 bases. Looked up from germline, CDR1 is SGHRS and CDR2 is YFSETQ. This CDR3 spans 14 amino acids. The J segment lost 3 bases and the V segment lost 4 bases, leaving 6 bases of the junction unmatched. The CDR3 nucleotides read TGCGCCAGCAGCGTGACAGGGAGCGACTATGGCTACACCTTC. As protein: CASSVTGSDYGYTF.

This clonotype appeared many times. The chain recombines TRBV12-3 or TRBV12-4 with TRBJ2-3; 7 bases map to TRBD2. V lost 1 base and J lost 5; bases outside the gene matches: 6. The CDR3 has 15 residues. The CDR3 loop reads CASSLESWGGDTQYF. For the CDR3, the DNA is TGTGCCAGCAGTTTAGAGTCCTGGGGGGGAGATACGCAGTATTTT.